This TCR beta chain came from a study of cytomegalovirus exposure and HLA in healthy donors. In the study overall: About 200 million T cells yielded around 120 million unique TCR beta sequences in earlier analysis.

Vbeta (60) and Jbeta (13) primers were used in the PCR. Libraries were prepared by immunoSEQ multiplex PCR; TCRdb keeps only in-frame clonotypes and omits some of them. Counted here are over 150,000 clones, around 77% occurring once; the ten biggest clones make up about 2.7%. Per the germline V gene, CDR1 is SGHTS and CDR2 is YDEGEE. This CDR3 is built from 15 residues. Trimming left V 0 bases short and J 0 bases short, with 9 bases between. The genes are TRBV5-8 and TRBJ1-2; D is unclear. The clonotype originates from a woman under 40 in good health and CMV-seronegative. The specimen was PBMCs. CDR3 sequence reads: CASSLAPSANYGYTF. CDR3 DNA sequence: TGTGCCAGCAGCTTGGCTCCCTCCGCTAACTATGGCTACACCTTC.